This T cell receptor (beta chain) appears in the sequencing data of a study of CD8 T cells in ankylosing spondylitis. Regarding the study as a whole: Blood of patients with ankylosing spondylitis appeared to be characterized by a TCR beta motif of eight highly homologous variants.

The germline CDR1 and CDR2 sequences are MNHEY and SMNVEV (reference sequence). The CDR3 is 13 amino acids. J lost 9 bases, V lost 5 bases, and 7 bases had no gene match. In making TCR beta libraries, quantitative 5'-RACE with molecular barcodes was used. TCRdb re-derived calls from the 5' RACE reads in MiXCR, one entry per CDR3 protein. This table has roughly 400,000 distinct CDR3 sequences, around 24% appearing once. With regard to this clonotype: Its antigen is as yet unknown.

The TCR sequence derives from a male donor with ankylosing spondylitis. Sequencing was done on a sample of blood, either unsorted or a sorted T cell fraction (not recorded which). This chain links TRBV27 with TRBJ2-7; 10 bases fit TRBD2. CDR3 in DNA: TGTGCCAGCAGTGCCCAGACTAGCGGGCGGCAGTACTTC. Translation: CASSAQTSGRQYF.